This is a list of T cell receptor beta chains from one sample in a study of chemoradiotherapy in HPV16-positive cancers. Libraries were prepared by immunoSEQ multiplex PCR; TCRdb keeps only in-frame clonotypes and omits some of them. The sample holds over 10,000 clones, approximately 80% seen once. The sample was collected from a patient who underwent chemoradiotherapy. The receptors were sampled from a human donor with HPV-associated anogenital cancer. The CDR3 runs from the conserved cysteine through the conserved F or W. A D gene is named only where the DNA matches it firmly. Size is stated for part of the rows, as once, few or many counts, or as a class when the clone is expanded.

cdr3_length j_call d_call clone_size v_call cdr3_nt cdr3_aa
17 TRBJ2-3 - - TRBV19 TGTGCCAGTAGTATATCGCTGGTCACTGGAAGCACAGATACGCAGTATTTT CASSISLVTGSTDTQYF
15 TRBJ2-7 TRBD2 once TRBV7-9 TGTGCCAGCAGCTTAACGGGTAGCGGGGACTACGAGCAGTACTTC CASSLTGSGDYEQYF
12 TRBJ2-7 - few TRBV25-1 TGTGCCAGCAGTGAAAACCGCCGGGAGCAGTACTTC CASSENRREQYF
12 TRBJ1-1 - - TRBV19 TGTGCCAGTAGTATAAGAGAAACTGAAGCTTTCTTT CASSIRETEAFF
14 TRBJ1-1 TRBD1 - TRBV7-9 TGTGCCAGCATCCCCGACAGGGGGTACACTGAAGCTTTCTTT CASIPDRGYTEAFF
13 TRBJ1-5 - few TRBV19 TGTGCCAGTAGTCAGGGTCACAATCAGCCCCAGCATTTT CASSQGHNQPQHF
15 TRBJ2-6 - - TRBV5-1 TGCGCCAGCAGCCTGGAATCCTCTGGGGCCAACGTCCTGACTTTC CASSLESSGANVLTF
15 TRBJ2-1 - - TRBV10-2 TGCGCCAGCAGTGAACAGGGCGCGGCGGGGGTTGAGCAGTTCTTC CASSEQGAAGVEQFF
16 TRBJ1-4 - few TRBV25-1 TGTGCCAGCAGTGACAGTCTACAGGGCGCTAATGAAAAACTGTTTTTT CASSDSLQGANEKLFF
15 TRBJ1-5 - once TRBV6-1 TGTGCCAGCAGTGAAGAAGGGGAGGCAAGACAGCCCCAGCATTTT CASSEEGEARQPQHF
14 TRBJ1-6 TRBD1 - TRBV2 TGTGCCAGCAACCAGGGACAGGGAGTATCACCCCTCCACTTT CASNQGQGVSPLHF
15 TRBJ1-1 - - TRBV9 TGTGCCAGCAGCGTAGGAGGGGGGCGCGAATCGGAAGCTTTCTTT CASSVGGGRESEAFF
12 TRBJ1-2 - - TRBV6-1 TGTGCCAGCCAACTCTCGCAGGGCAGCTACACCTTC CASQLSQGSYTF
17 TRBJ1-1 TRBD1 - TRBV11-2 TGTGCCAGCAGCTTAAGGGAAGTCGGGACAGGGGGGACTGAAGCTTTCTTT CASSLREVGTGGTEAFF
17 TRBJ2-3 - - TRBV11-3 TGTGCCAGCAGCTTAGACCCTAGGGACCCTAGCACAGATACGCAGTATTTT CASSLDPRDPSTDTQYF
15 TRBJ2-7 TRBD1 - TRBV7-2 TGTGCCAGCAGCTTCTCGGGACAGGTATCCTACGAGCAGTACTTC CASSFSGQVSYEQYF
14 TRBJ2-2 - few TRBV7-7 TGTGCTAGCAGCTTTCAGCTAAACACCGGGGAGCTGTTTTTT CASSFQLNTGELFF
16 TRBJ1-1 - - TRBV7-2 TGTGCCAGCAGGTTAGGCGGGGCAGGAATGAACACTGAAGCTTTCTTT CASRLGGAGMNTEAFF
14 TRBJ2-7 - few TRBV7-2 TGTGCCAGCAGCTTTGAGGGGCTCTCCTACGAGCAGTACTTC CASSFEGLSYEQYF
16 TRBJ2-3 - - TRBV19 TGTGCCAGTAGCTCTCATCCGGGGGGCGGCACAGATACGCAGTATTTT CASSSHPGGGTDTQYF
13 TRBJ2-7 - - TRBV5-6 TGTGCCAGCAGCTCGGGCAGACCCTACGAGCAGTACTTC CASSSGRPYEQYF
13 TRBJ1-2 TRBD1 - TRBV5-1 TGCGCCAGCAGCGCGGGACAGAGCTATGGCTACACCTTC CASSAGQSYGYTF
15 TRBJ2-7 - few TRBV6-5 TGTGCCAGCAGCGTACAGGGAAAGGTGGAGTACGAGCAGTACTTC CASSVQGKVEYEQYF
15 TRBJ1-2 - - TRBV28 TGTGCCAGCAGTCCCCAGGGTATCGGCGACTATGGCTACACCTTC CASSPQGIGDYGYTF
16 TRBJ1-4 - - TRBV11-1 TGTGCCAGCAGCTCCCCCCGGACGGGAACTAATGAAAAACTGTTTTTT CASSSPRTGTNEKLFF
14 TRBJ1-2 - - TRBV19 TGTGCCAGTAGTTCGCCCTTACCGAGAGGGGGCTACACCTTC CASSSPLPRGGYTF
18 TRBJ1-5 TRBD1 - TRBV19 TGTGCCAGTCGTATAGGGACAGGGGGTGGGTATAGTAATCAGCCCCAGCATTTT CASRIGTGGGYSNQPQHF
16 TRBJ1-4 - - TRBV4-1 TGCGCCAGCAGCCAAGCGACAGACTCAACTAATGAAAAACTGTTTTTT CASSQATDSTNEKLFF
15 TRBJ1-1 TRBD1 - TRBV27 TGTGCCAGCAGTTTATCCGGGACAGGGAACACTGAAGCTTTCTTT CASSLSGTGNTEAFF
16 TRBJ1-4 - once TRBV7-2 TGTGCCAGCAGCTTAGGGGGGAATGCCAGGGATGAAAAACTGTTTTTT CASSLGGNARDEKLFF
13 TRBJ1-1 - - TRBV9 TGTGCCAGCAGCGTAAGACAGAACACTGAAGCTTTCTTT CASSVRQNTEAFF
14 TRBJ1-1 - - TRBV5-1 TGCGCCAGCAGCTTGTCGGGCACCTTCACTGAAGCTTTCTTT CASSLSGTFTEAFF
12 TRBJ1-1 - - TRBV29-1 TGCAGCGCAGTCAGGGACCACACTGAAGCTTTCTTT CSAVRDHTEAFF
15 TRBJ1-6 TRBD1 few TRBV14 TGTGCCAGCAGCCAAGGGGACAGGGGAGATTCACCCCTCCACTTT CASSQGDRGDSPLHF
15 TRBJ1-3 - - TRBV4-1 TGCGCCAGCAGCTGGACACCCGGGGTAGAGAACACCATATATTTT CASSWTPGVENTIYF
17 TRBJ1-6 - few TRBV7-9 TGTGCCAGCAGCTTACCCGGGGTGCAGGTGATTAATTCACCCCTCCACTTT CASSLPGVQVINSPLHF
13 TRBJ1-2 - - TRBV29-1 TGCAGCGTCCATCGGGGGTCGAACTATGGCTACACCTTC CSVHRGSNYGYTF
13 TRBJ1-1 - - TRBV4-1 TGCGCCAGCAGCTCGTCGGGGGGGTCTGAAGCTTTCTTT CASSSSGGSEAFF
15 TRBJ2-2 TRBD1 - TRBV6-1 TGTGCCAGCAGGGGGGGACAGGGATTCACCGGGGAGCTGTTTTTT CASRGGQGFTGELFF
13 TRBJ1-1 TRBD1 few TRBV27 TGTGCCAGCAGTTTTACAGGGGACACTGAAGCTTTCTTT CASSFTGDTEAFF
13 TRBJ2-1 - - TRBV25-1 TGTGCCAGCAGGTCCAGGACCTACAATGAGCAGTTCTTC CASRSRTYNEQFF
12 TRBJ2-1 - - TRBV9 TGTGCCAGCAGCCCCCGCGAGGACGAGCAGTTCTTC CASSPREDEQFF
17 TRBJ1-5 TRBD1 - TRBV19 TGTGCCAGTAGTCCGGGACAGGGGGCTCTTAGCAATCAGCCCCAGCATTTT CASSPGQGALSNQPQHF
14 TRBJ1-1 TRBD1 - TRBV7-2 TGTGCCAGCAGCCTGCAGGGGGTGAACACTGAAGCTTTCTTT CASSLQGVNTEAFF
14 TRBJ2-1 - - TRBV7-9 TGTGCCAGCAGCTTAGGGAGGGGGCACCATGAGCAGTTCTTC CASSLGRGHHEQFF
24 TRBJ2-7 - - TRBV12-2 TGTGCAAGTCGCTTAGTCGTACCGGAAGATCTTTTTTCGGGGCTTGGCGGGAGCTCCTACGAGCAGTACTTC CASRLVVPEDLFSGLGGSSYEQYF
16 TRBJ2-2 TRBD2 - TRBV5-6 TGTGCCAGCAGCTTGTTCGGGGGGGCGAGCACCGGGGAGCTGTTTTTT CASSLFGGASTGELFF
14 TRBJ2-2 - - TRBV11-1 TGTGCCAGCAGCTTTCGAGGGACGGCCGGGGAGCTGTTTTTT CASSFRGTAGELFF
13 TRBJ1-2 - few TRBV19 TGTGCCAGTAGTGCGGGCCTTTACTATGGCTACACCTTC CASSAGLYYGYTF
16 TRBJ1-2 TRBD1 - TRBV19 TGTGCCAGTACCCGTGCTGACAGGGATATGGTCTATGGCTACACCTTC CASTRADRDMVYGYTF
16 TRBJ2-7 TRBD1 - TRBV5-1 TGCGCCAGCAGCGTGGGGGACAGGCTAAGCTCCTACGAGCAGTACTTC CASSVGDRLSSYEQYF
14 TRBJ2-1 - - TRBV11-2 TGTGCCAGCAGCCCCTTGACAGCGTACAATGAGCAGTTCTTC CASSPLTAYNEQFF
16 TRBJ2-1 TRBD1 - TRBV7-9 TGTGCCAGCAGCCGAATGACAGGGCTCTCCTACAATGAGCAGTTCTTC CASSRMTGLSYNEQFF